The rows below give T cell receptor beta chains drawn from one sample of a study of technical replicates of blood from a handful of donors. The method was immunoSEQ multiplex PCR; TCRdb's version includes in-frame clones alone and lacks a portion of them. The table shows about 84,000 clones, with roughly 98% occurring only once. Material for sequencing was T cells isolated from PBMCs. The receptors derive from a human donor in good health. Both conserved end residues are part of each CDR3. A D gene is named only where the DNA matches it firmly.

v_gene: TRBV28; j_gene: TRBJ2-6; d_gene: .; CDR3nt: TGTGCCAGCAGTTCAGGGAATTGGCCTGGGGCCAACGTCCTGACTTTC; CDR3aa: CASSSGNWPGANVLTF
v_gene: TRBV10-3; j_gene: TRBJ2-5; d_gene: .; CDR3nt: TGTGCCATCAGCAACAGGGAAGAGACCCAGTACTTC; CDR3aa: CAISNREETQYF
v_gene: TRBV19; j_gene: TRBJ1-2; d_gene: .; CDR3nt: TGTGCCAGTAGTAGCGGAGAGACGGGCTACACCTTC; CDR3aa: CASSSGETGYTF
v_gene: TRBV25-1; j_gene: TRBJ2-7; d_gene: TRBD2; CDR3nt: TGTGCCAGCAGTGAATCGTTTGGGGGAGGGTCCTACGAGCAGTACTTC; CDR3aa: CASSESFGGGSYEQYF
v_gene: TRBV21-1; j_gene: TRBJ2-7; d_gene: .; CDR3nt: TGTGCCAGCAGAGACAGGGACCTTTACGAGCAGTACTTC; CDR3aa: CASRDRDLYEQYF
v_gene: TRBV27; j_gene: TRBJ2-7; d_gene: .; CDR3nt: TGTGCCAGCGCGAGGACAGTCGCCGCCTCCTACGAGCAGTACTTC; CDR3aa: CASARTVAASYEQYF
v_gene: TRBV11-2; j_gene: TRBJ2-3; d_gene: .; CDR3nt: TGTGCCAGCAGCTTAGTGGTTCGGACGGGGAGCACAGATACGCAGTATTTT; CDR3aa: CASSLVVRTGSTDTQYF
v_gene: TRBV29-1; j_gene: TRBJ2-4; d_gene: .; CDR3nt: TGCAGCGTTGAGTGGTCTGACTTTCAGTACTTC; CDR3aa: CSVEWSDFQYF
v_gene: TRBV12-5; j_gene: TRBJ2-7; d_gene: .; CDR3nt: TGTGCTAGTGCCTCCCCGTCCGGGGAGCAGTACTTC; CDR3aa: CASASPSGEQYF
v_gene: TRBV4-1; j_gene: TRBJ2-3; d_gene: .; CDR3nt: TGCGCCAGCTCGTCCCCGGCTCTAGGCACAGATACGCAGTATTTT; CDR3aa: CASSSPALGTDTQYF
v_gene: TRBV7-9; j_gene: TRBJ1-5; d_gene: TRBD1; CDR3nt: TGTGCCAGCAGCTTAGATCTGGAATTACAGGGGAATCAGCCCCAGCATTTT; CDR3aa: CASSLDLELQGNQPQHF
v_gene: TRBV29-1; j_gene: TRBJ2-7; d_gene: .; CDR3nt: TGCAGCGTGCGGGACAGCCGATACGAGCAGTACTTC; CDR3aa: CSVRDSRYEQYF
v_gene: TRBV30; j_gene: TRBJ2-7; d_gene: .; CDR3nt: TGTGCCTGGAGTGTTTGGAGGAAGGACGAGCAGTACTTC; CDR3aa: CAWSVWRKDEQYF
v_gene: TRBV19; j_gene: TRBJ1-2; d_gene: .; CDR3nt: TGTGCCAGTAGTACCCTTGACTTCTATGGCTACACCTTC; CDR3aa: CASSTLDFYGYTF
v_gene: TRBV27; j_gene: TRBJ2-3; d_gene: .; CDR3nt: TGTGCCAGCAGTCGTATGCGGAGGGGAACAGATACGCAGTATTTT; CDR3aa: CASSRMRRGTDTQYF
v_gene: TRBV29-1; j_gene: TRBJ1-1; d_gene: .; CDR3nt: TGCAGCGTTGAAGGACTTACCGAAGCTTTCTTT; CDR3aa: CSVEGLTEAFF
v_gene: TRBV6-5; j_gene: TRBJ2-7; d_gene: .; CDR3nt: TGTGCCAGCAGTTACAGCCCGGGGGCGGGGGAGGAGCAGTACTTC; CDR3aa: CASSYSPGAGEEQYF
v_gene: TRBV7-8; j_gene: TRBJ2-7; d_gene: .; CDR3nt: TGTGCCAGCAGCAATACCAAAGACAGGTCCCCGAACTCCTACGAGCAGTACTTC; CDR3aa: CASSNTKDRSPNSYEQYF
v_gene: TRBV2; j_gene: TRBJ2-3; d_gene: .; CDR3nt: TGTGCCAGCTCTCGCGGTGTTGGGGCGGATACGCAGTATTTT; CDR3aa: CASSRGVGADTQYF
v_gene: TRBV29-1; j_gene: TRBJ2-3; d_gene: .; CDR3nt: TGCAGCGTTGAAAGAGCGAACCGTATCACAGATACGCAGTATTTT; CDR3aa: CSVERANRITDTQYF
v_gene: TRBV4-2; j_gene: TRBJ2-7; d_gene: .; CDR3nt: TGTGCCAGCAGCCAAGCTGAGGGGACTCTCTCCTACGAGCAGTACTTC; CDR3aa: CASSQAEGTLSYEQYF
v_gene: TRBV2; j_gene: TRBJ2-5; d_gene: .; CDR3nt: TGTGCCACCTCCTCTCGTCAAGAGACCCAGTACTTC; CDR3aa: CATSSRQETQYF
v_gene: TRBV5-4; j_gene: TRBJ1-1; d_gene: .; CDR3nt: TGTGCCAGCGGGATACTAGGCACTGAAGCTTTCTTT; CDR3aa: CASGILGTEAFF
v_gene: TRBV7-6; j_gene: TRBJ2-3; d_gene: TRBD2; CDR3nt: TGTGCCAGCAGCTTAGTGGCGGGAGCTCCAGATACGCAGTATTTT; CDR3aa: CASSLVAGAPDTQYF